These T cell receptor beta chains were read from a single sample in a study of blood T cell repertoires in COVID-19. Produced via immunoSEQ multiplex PCR; TCRdb's table is partial and in-frame only. The sample lists 230,000 or so clones; around 80% were seen once. Specimen: peripheral blood. These receptors were collected from a human donor in a cohort sampled during active COVID-19. CDR3s leave out the opening cysteine and the closing phenylalanine or tryptophan. Each record gives: clone size, V gene, CDR3 protein. Clone size is shown for a subset of rows, as once, few, many or a class of expanded clone.

>many|TRBV27
ASSFRSGSDTQY
>few|TRBV2
AGRGQPNEKLF
>NA|TRBV4-2
ASRGTSGFNEQF
>NA|TRBV7-8
ASSLVAGSSYEQY
>NA|TRBV7-6
ASSSQGLEQY
>NA|TRBV13
ASSSRTSGRVSTDTQY
>NA|TRBV29-1
SVAIGTPNSYEQY
>once|TRBV5-6
ASSATRAGGGYEQF
>NA|TRBV7-2
ASSSAPGTGWYEQY
>NA|TRBV6-2/TRBV6-3
ASSYLDNEQF
>NA|TRBV28
ASSLGGNTEAF
>NA|TRBV19
ASSAAGATEAF
>NA|TRBV18
ASSPGTGRAEAF
>NA|TRBV5-4
ASSLAPGVEYGYT
>NA|TRBV11-3
ASSLDRGVTGELF
>NA|TRBV3-1/TRBV3-2
ASRLYPYRGKGNTIY
>NA|TRBV9
ASSVGANTEAF
>NA|TRBV7-2
ASSSSLTDTQY
>NA|TRBV7-9
ASGRLGAGEQY
>NA|TRBV28
ASRLLRVGGRESGANVLT
>few|TRBV4-3
ASSQDLPSNQPQH
>NA|TRBV5-5
ASSLVVALEQY
>few|TRBV3-1/TRBV3-2
ASSQAGNTEAF
>NA|TRBV27
ASSLSGRGENYGYT
>once|TRBV5-5
ASSLEGARIGNTIY
>few|TRBV2
ASSKNTEAF
>once|TRBV28
ASRTTRVGYEQY
>once|TRBV12-2
ASLNLTTGGRGNTIY
>NA|TRBV7-9
ASSFWSEHEQY
>once|TRBV19
ASRRSVRETQY
>NA|TRBV19
ASSAVTGGSYEQY
>NA|TRBV28
ASWSYRGTGNEQY
>NA|TRBV7-9
ASSLGDRGNTEAF
>NA|TRBV6-5
ASSLGEGIDEQY
>once|TRBV7-3
ASSRDSTRTDTQY
>NA|TRBV6-2/TRBV6-3
ASSRTGGETQY
>NA|TRBV6-6
ASSYRGIGEAF
>NA|TRBV7-8
ASSLNQLSSYEQY
>NA|TRBV7-2
ASSQSPYEQY
>NA|TRBV4-1
ASSQGGRGGTEAF
>once|TRBV5-1
ASSAAGDLSRTGELF
>NA|TRBV28
ASSTGGLYEQY
>NA|TRBV4-3
ASSQGLAGAYEQY
>few|TRBV30
AWMTSGRKGHNEQF
>NA|TRBV7-6
ASSLTRLAGVEDHNEQF
>NA|TRBV28
ASRTGTANEKLF
>NA|TRBV11-2
ASSLGLGYADTQY
>NA|TRBV7-6
ASSLNPVANYGYT
>NA|TRBV3-1/TRBV3-2
ASSQGMTSGRRSYEQY
>NA|TRBV7-2
ASRGTSGSYETQY
>once|TRBV5-1
ASSLTSENYEQY
>NA|TRBV6-5
ASSYEGNTEAF
>NA|TRBV2
ASSPRQGGREQF
>NA|TRBV7-2
ASSSAGGGYTEAF
>many|TRBV6-5
ASSPGGTDTQY
>NA|TRBV6-6
ASSRGAGETQY
>NA|TRBV6-2/TRBV6-3
ASSTGTSGPWGWEQY